Listed here are 16 T cell receptor beta chains from one sample, sequenced in a study of Graves' ophthalmopathy and Graves' hyperthyroidism. The authors amplified TCR beta CDR3 regions, and they did so from RNA transcripts for repertoire sequencing. Second-round multiplex PCR came after a first-round RT-PCR that employed HTBI primers. TCRdb re-called the multiplex PCR reads with MiXCR, one entry per CDR3 protein. Seen here are over a million distinct CDR3 sequences, about 36% observed once, and the top ten hold 11%. The sample taken for sequencing was peripheral blood or thyroid tissue (not recorded which). Every receptor here comes from an adult man with Graves' hyperthyroidism.

This clonotype has at least ten counts. The chain carries TRBV4-3 and TRBJ2-5; 10 bases align to TRBD2. Germline V gene data show CDR1 as LGHNA and CDR2 as YSLEER. This CDR3 contains 15 residues. After removal of 1 base from V and 4 bases from J, the junction contained 3 bases not matched to a gene. CDR3 protein: CASSQVRTSGETQYF. In DNA form, the CDR3 reads TGCGCCAGCAGCCAAGTTCGGACTAGCGGAGAGACCCAGTACTTC.

This sequence joins TRBV9 and TRBJ2-2; 10 bases align to TRBD1. This CDR3 contains 17 residues. Trimming removed 4 bases from V and 5 bases from J; junction bases left unmatched: 11. Germline-derived CDR1 and CDR2 are SGDLS and YYNGEE. The CDR3 DNA reads TGTGCCAGCAGCATCCGGGACAGGGGTGTATTGACCGGGGAGCTGTTTTTT. Protein product: CASSIRDRGVLTGELFF.

The genes are TRBV20-1 and TRBJ1-4; D not resolved. This CDR3 is built from 12 residues. The germline CDR1 and CDR2 sequences are DFQATT and SNEGSKA (reference sequence). Trimming took off 2 bases at V and 5 bases at J, with 6 bases between the two ends. Written as DNA, the CDR3 is TGCAGTGCTAGATCCGAGAATGAAAAACTGTTTTTT. The encoded protein is CSARSENEKLFF.

This clonotype was seen only once. The chain combines TRBV20-1 with TRBJ1-2, with D possibly matching TRBD1 (6 bases). V lost 2 bases, J lost 3 bases, and 16 bases lay in between. This CDR3 spans 15 amino acids. CDR1 DFQATT and CDR2 SNEGSKA come from the germline V gene (reference sequence). Here the CDR3 reads CSARLGAGGYYGYTF. In DNA form, the CDR3 reads TGCAGTGCTAGATTGGGGGCAGGCGGTTACTATGGCTACACCTTC.

In this sample, this clonotype turned up many times. The V call is TRBV12-3 or TRBV12-4, the J call TRBJ2-5; no clear D. The CDR3 is 13 residues long. Between the trimmed V and J ends, which lost 2 bases and 1 base, there was a span of 5 bases. The CDR3: CASSLNRQETQYF. The CDR3 DNA sequence: TGTGCCAGCAGTTTAAACCGCCAAGAGACCCAGTACTTC.

This clonotype was seen at least ten times. The rearrangement uses TRBV19 and TRBJ1-5; 7 bases are a match to TRBD1. This CDR3 is 17 amino acids long. Per germline, CDR1 LNHDA and CDR2 SQIVND (reference sequence). Germline trimming cut 6 bases from V and 0 bases from J; bases unmatched to any gene: 11. Here the CDR3 reads CASSNDGTEDSNQPQHF. The CDR3 DNA follows: TGTGCCAGTAGCAACGACGGGACAGAAGATAGCAATCAGCCCCAGCATTTT. Together with reference TRBV19 and TRBJ1-5, the CDR3 gives the full variable domain: DGGITQSPKYLFRKEGQNVTLSCEQNLNHDAMYWYRQDPGQGLRLIYYSQIVNDFQKGDIAEGYSVSREKKESFPLTVTSAQKNPTAFYLCASSNDGTEDSNQPQHFGDGTRLSIL.

Regarding this clonotype: Its ends do not fully match the called genes, so a read error is possible. The V call is TRBV14, the J call TRBJ1-1, with TRBD1 matching 11 bases. The CDR3 extends over 17 amino acids. Germline CDR1 reads SGHDN; CDR2 reads FVKESK. Here the CDR3 reads CASSQDGTGGRNTEAFF. CDR3 nucleotide sequence: TGTGCCAGCAGCCAAGACGGGACAGGGGGTAGGAACACTGAAGCCTTCTTT.

The sample holds many counts of this clonotype. The chain recombines TRBV7-2 with TRBJ2-5, with TRBD2 matching 8 bases. The CDR3 extends over 19 amino acids. Germline lookup yields CDR1 SGHTA and CDR2 FQGNSA. The J segment lost 5 bases and the V segment lost 5 bases, leaving 22 bases of the junction unmatched. The DNA for the CDR3 is TGTGCCAGCAGCCCTCGGCGGGCGGGGGGCTTGCCGGGAGCGGAGACCCAGTACTTC. Its translation: CASSPRRAGGLPGAETQYF.

The chain links TRBV7-2 to TRBJ1-5; 7 positions match TRBD1. CDR3 length: 14 residues. Germline V gene sequence: CDR1 SGHTA, CDR2 FQGNSA. V shed 6 bases, J shed 9 bases, and the junction held 11 bases outside the gene matches. CDR3 in amino acids: CASSKTGLQWPQHF. The CDR3 region has the DNA TGTGCCAGCAGTAAGACAGGGCTCCAATGGCCCCAGCATTTT.

A note on this clonotype: A junction boundary mismatches the germline segment, possibly from a read error. The V call is TRBV9, the J call TRBJ2-7; 10 bases align to TRBD1. Per the germline V gene, CDR1 is SGDLS and CDR2 is YYNGEE. The CDR3 has 15 residues. CDR3 sequence reads: CASSPRQGARAEHYF. CDR3 sequence (DNA): TGTGCCAGCAGCCCTAGACAGGGGGCGCGTGCCGAGCATTACTTC.

This clonotype has a count of ten or more. This chain connects TRBV7-9 to TRBJ2-5, with 9 bases aligning to TRBD1. The CDR3 consists of 18 residues. The trim removed 5 bases at V and 4 bases at J, leaving 17 bases unmatched. From germline, CDR1 is SEHNR and CDR2 FQNEAQ (reference sequence). CDR3 residues: CASSVKTADRGQGETQYF. The CDR3 DNA sequence: TGTGCCAGCAGCGTCAAAACCGCGGACAGGGGACAGGGAGAGACCCAGTACTTC.

The chain is built from TRBV24-1 and TRBJ2-2, with TRBD1 matching 8 bases. V was pared by 2 bases and J by 1 base, with 2 bases of the junction left unmatched. CDR3 length equals 16 residues. Germline-derived CDR1 and CDR2 are KGHDR and SFDVKD. CDR3 nucleotides: TGTGCCACCAGTGATTATGGGACAGGGAACACCGGGGAGCTGTTTTTT. This translates into CATSDYGTGNTGELFF.

The rearrangement uses TRBV9 and TRBJ2-7; 7 bases align to TRBD1. This CDR3 is built from 15 residues. Germline CDR1 SGDLS, CDR2 YYNGEE. After removal of 4 bases from V and 2 bases from J, the junction contained 9 bases not matched to a gene. Written as DNA, the CDR3 is TGTGCCAGCAGCTTTGTTATCGGGACAGCCTACGAGCAGTACTTC. The encoded protein is CASSFVIGTAYEQYF. Full variable domain (outside the CDR3, taken from reference TRBV9 and TRBJ2-7): DSGVTQTPKHLITATGQRVTLRCSPRSGDLSVYWYQQSLDQGLQFLIQYYNGEERAKGNILERFSAQQFPDLHSELNLSSLELGDSALYFCASSFVIGTAYEQYFGPGTRLTVT.

The sample holds a few counts of this clonotype. The chain carries TRBV20-1 and TRBJ1-5; TRBD1 is a possible D gene (5 bases). The CDR3 has 14 residues. V lost 6 bases, J lost 5 bases, and 17 bases lay in between. CDR1 and CDR2 from the germline V gene are DFQATT and SNEGSKA (reference sequence). The CDR3 region has the DNA TGCAGTGCCCGTACCGGGACGGACTATCAGCCCCAGCATTTT. Encoded protein: CSARTGTDYQPQHF.

This rearrangement joins TRBV20-1 to TRBJ2-7; maybe TRBD2 (6 bases). This CDR3 spans 14 amino acids. Trimming pared 4 bases from V and 7 bases from J, leaving 20 bases between. Looked up from germline, CDR1 is DFQATT and CDR2 is SNEGSKA (reference sequence). CDR3 in DNA: TGCAGTGCTAAGCAAAGGCGGGAATCAGGAGAGCAGTACTTC. This sequence encodes CSAKQRRESGEQYF.

The chain combines TRBV29-1 with TRBJ2-2; TRBD1 agrees at 9 bases. The germline V gene encodes CDR1 SQVTM and CDR2 ANQGSEA. V shed 3 bases and J 0 bases; nucleotides not matched to a gene: 5. This CDR3 comprises 16 residues. The CDR3 protein is CSVDEGDRANTGELFF. CDR3 DNA: TGCAGCGTTGACGAGGGGGACAGGGCGAACACCGGGGAGCTGTTTTTT.